The clone carrying this T cell receptor beta chain has ten or more counts. The antigen is unknown. This entry comes from a study of CD8 T cells in ankylosing spondylitis. Germline-derived CDR1 and CDR2 are ENHRY and SYGVKD. This CDR3 comprises 13 residues. The V segment lost 7 bases and the J segment 4 bases; nucleotides outside the gene matches: 5. Points from the study as a whole: Prior literature has documented some motif variants in synovial fluid and blood from reactive arthritis. One TCR beta motif, made up of about 8 highly homologous variants, appeared characteristic of ankylosing spondylitis blood.

The authors made TCR beta libraries by quantitative 5'-RACE with molecular barcodes. TCRdb fed the 5' RACE reads into MiXCR, producing one record per CDR3 protein. Of about 390,000 distinct CDR3 sequences listed, 20% to 25% are singletons. Sequenced sample: blood, either unsorted or a sorted T cell fraction (not recorded which). The receptor's source is a male donor with ankylosing spondylitis. The J gene is TRBJ2-3, the V gene TRBV10-3, with TRBD2 matching over 7 bases. The CDR3 sequence is CAINGEGSDTQYF. CDR3 nucleotide sequence: TGTGCCATCAACGGGGAGGGGTCAGATACGCAGTATTTT.